This T cell receptor (beta chain) derives from a study of cytomegalovirus exposure and HLA in healthy donors. To note about this clone: As yet, its antigen is unknown.

Healthy bone marrow donors formed the donor group. This CDR3 is 13 amino acids long. The germline gives CDR1 SGHTA, CDR2 FQGNSA. V was clipped by 3 bases and J by 7 bases; unmatched bases: 2. Study-wide findings and caveats: In vitro work confirmed that three CMV-associated chains recognize CMV antigens. Researchers had no immune exposure information except CMV serostatus available.

The study ran its PCR with 60 Vbeta and 13 Jbeta primers. Libraries were prepared by immunoSEQ multiplex PCR; TCRdb keeps only in-frame clonotypes and omits some of them. The data hold approximately 190,000 clones, with 82% observed a single time. The sample consisted of PBMCs. The sequence came from a woman under 30 in good health and CMV-seronegative. The chain is built from TRBV7-2 and TRBJ2-2, with 7 bases aligning to TRBD1. The CDR3 sequence is CASSLTGIGELFF. CDR3 in DNA: TGTGCCAGCAGCTTGACAGGGATCGGGGAGCTGTTTTTT.